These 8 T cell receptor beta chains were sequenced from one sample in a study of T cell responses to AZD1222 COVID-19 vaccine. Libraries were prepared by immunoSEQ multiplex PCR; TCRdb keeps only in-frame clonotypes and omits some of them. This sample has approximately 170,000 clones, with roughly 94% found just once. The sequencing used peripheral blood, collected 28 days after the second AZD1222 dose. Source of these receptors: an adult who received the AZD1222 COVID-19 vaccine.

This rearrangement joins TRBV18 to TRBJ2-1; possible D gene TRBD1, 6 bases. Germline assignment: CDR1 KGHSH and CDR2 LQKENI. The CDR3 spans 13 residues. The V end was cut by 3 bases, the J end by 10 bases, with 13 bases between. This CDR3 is CASSPQGSGEQFF. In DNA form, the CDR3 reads TGTGCCAGCTCACCCCAGGGGTCAGGGGAGCAGTTCTTC. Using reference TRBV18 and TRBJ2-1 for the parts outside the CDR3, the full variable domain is NAGVMQNPRHLVRRRGQEARLRCSPMKGHSHVYWYRQLPEEGLKFMVYLQKENIIDESGMPKERFSAEFPKEGPSILRIQQVVRGDSAAYFCASSPQGSGEQFFGPGTRLTVL.

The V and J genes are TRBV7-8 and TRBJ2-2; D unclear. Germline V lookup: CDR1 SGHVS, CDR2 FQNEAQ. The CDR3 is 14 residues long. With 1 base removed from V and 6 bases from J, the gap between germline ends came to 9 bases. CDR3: CASSLVIPAGELFF. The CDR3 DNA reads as TGTGCCAGCAGCTTAGTCATTCCCGCCGGGGAGCTGTTTTTT.

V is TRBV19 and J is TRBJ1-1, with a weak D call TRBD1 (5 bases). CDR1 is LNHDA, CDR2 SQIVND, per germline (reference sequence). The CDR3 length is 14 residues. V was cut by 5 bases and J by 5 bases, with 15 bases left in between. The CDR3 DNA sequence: TGTGCCAGTAGTTCAGGGTTACGTCCTACTGAAGCTTTCTTT. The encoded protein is CASSSGLRPTEAFF.

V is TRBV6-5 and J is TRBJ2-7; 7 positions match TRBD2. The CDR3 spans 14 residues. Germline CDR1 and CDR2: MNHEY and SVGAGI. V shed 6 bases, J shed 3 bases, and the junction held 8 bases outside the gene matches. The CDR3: CASSQIAGNYEQYF. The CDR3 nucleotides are TGTGCCAGCAGCCAGATAGCGGGTAACTACGAGCAGTACTTC.

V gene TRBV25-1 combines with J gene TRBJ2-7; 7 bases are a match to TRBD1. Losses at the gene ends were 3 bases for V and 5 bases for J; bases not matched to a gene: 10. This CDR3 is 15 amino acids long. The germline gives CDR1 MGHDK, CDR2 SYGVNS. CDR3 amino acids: CASSDPSQGNHEQYF. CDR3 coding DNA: TGTGCCAGCAGTGACCCCTCACAGGGGAACCACGAGCAGTACTTC.

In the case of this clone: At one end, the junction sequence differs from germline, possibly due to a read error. In DNA, the CDR3 is TGCAGCGCTGAAGGGCCAGTTAGCACAGATACGCAGTATTTT. Protein: CSAEGPVSTDTQYF. J is TRBJ2-3 and V is TRBV29-1; D is undetermined. This CDR3 has 14 residues. Germline V gives CDR1 SQVTM, CDR2 ANQGSEA.

The CDR3 coding sequence is TGTGCCAGCAGCTTACCGGGCCTTAGGGCTGGGGAGCAGTACTTC. As protein: CASSLPGLRAGEQYF. J is TRBJ2-7 and V is TRBV7-2; unclear D gene. CDR1 and CDR2 (germline): SGHTA, FQGNSA. V dropped 2 bases and J dropped 7 bases, with 18 bases sitting between them. The CDR3 extends over 15 amino acids.

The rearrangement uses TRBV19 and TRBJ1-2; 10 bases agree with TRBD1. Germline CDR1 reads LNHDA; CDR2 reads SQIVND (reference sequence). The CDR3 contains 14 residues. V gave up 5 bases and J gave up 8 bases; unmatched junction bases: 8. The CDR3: CASSPRQGAEGYTF. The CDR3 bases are TGTGCCAGTAGTCCAAGACAGGGGGCGGAGGGCTACACCTTC.